Presented here are 18 T cell receptor beta chains from one specimen sequenced in a study of radiation and T cells in renal cell carcinoma. Generated by immunoSEQ multiplex PCR, the TCRdb table keeps only in-frame clones and is missing some. Among around 30,000 clones listed, roughly 80% were seen once. Time point reported: blood 4 weeks post-SBRT, at nephrectomy. Treatment denoted: 15 Gy SBRT to primary tumor, nephrectomy 4 weeks later. This specimen was blood, taken from a patient whose treatment included radiotherapy and nephrectomy. The receptors here all came from a man aged 60-69 years with renal cell carcinoma.

The CDR3 sequence: CASSVTGEGYGYTF. CDR3 nucleotides: TGTGCCAGCAGTGTAACAGGGGAGGGCTATGGCTACACCTTC. This chain joins TRBV2 and TRBJ1-2, with 7 bases matching TRBD1. The CDR3 covers 14 residues. CDR1 and CDR2 from the germline V gene are SNHLY and FYNNEI. V lost 4 bases, J lost 4 bases, and 6 bases stayed unmatched.

V gene TRBV6-5 combines with J gene TRBJ2-1; 9 bases agree with TRBD2. CDR3 length: 13 residues. Germline loops: CDR1 MNHEY, CDR2 SVGAGI. V shed 4 bases, J shed 10 bases, and the junction held 5 bases outside the gene matches. The CDR3 is CASSWVSGREQFF. CDR3 nucleotide sequence: TGTGCCAGCAGTTGGGTGAGCGGGAGGGAGCAGTTCTTC.

This clone came up a few times. The CDR3 spells CASSSPPGQGYEQYF. In DNA, the CDR3 is TGTGCCAGCAGCTCTCCTCCTGGACAGGGCTACGAGCAGTACTTC. The chain links TRBV7-8 to TRBJ2-7; TRBD1 matches at 8 bases. CDR1 is SGHVS, CDR2 FQNEAQ, per germline. V trimming: 4 bases; J trimming: 3 bases; junction bases outside the gene matches: 8. This CDR3 has 15 residues.

This clone was observed a handful of times. The chain carries TRBV27 and TRBJ1-6; 9 bases agree with TRBD1. V shed 6 bases and J 9 bases; nucleotides not matched to a gene: 6. CDR3 length: 14 residues. Per germline, CDR1 MNHEY and CDR2 SMNVEV (reference sequence). The CDR3 sequence is CASRGTGRTSPLHF. The CDR3 nucleotides are TGTGCCAGCAGGGGGACAGGGAGGACTTCACCCCTCCACTTT.

The V gene is TRBV2, the J gene TRBJ1-1, with D maybe TRBD1 (5 bases). The CDR3 has 16 amino acids. V lost 1 base and J 0 bases, leaving 12 bases between the germline ends. CDR1 is SNHLY, CDR2 FYNNEI, per germline. For the CDR3, the DNA is TGTGCCAGCAGTGAAGTGGTGGGGGGAATGAACACTGAAGCTTTCTTT. It codes for CASSEVVGGMNTEAFF.

The chain couples TRBV9 to TRBJ1-1; the D gene is possibly TRBD1 (6 bases). Germline CDR1 and CDR2: SGDLS and YYNGEE. This CDR3 is 16 amino acids long. V was pared by 4 bases and J by 4 bases, with 20 bases between. The CDR3 nucleotides are TGTGCCAGCAGCCCTCGTGGCAGGGGATCGAGCACTGAAGCTTTCTTT. Encoded protein: CASSPRGRGSSTEAFF.

The J gene is TRBJ1-1, the V gene TRBV19, with a weak D call TRBD1 (5 bases). The CDR3 has 14 residues. The V end was cut by 7 bases, the J end by 4 bases, with 16 bases between. The germline V gene encodes CDR1 LNHDA and CDR2 SQIVND (reference sequence). Here the CDR3 DNA reads TGTGCCAGTATTAGGAGGAGGGGATCCACTGAAGCTTTCTTT. Amino acid sequence: CASIRRRGSTEAFF.

V usage is TRBV7-2 and J usage is TRBJ2-2; D is undetermined. Trimming removed 1 base from V and 3 bases from J, with 6 bases in between. The germline CDR1 and CDR2 sequences are SGHTA and FQGNSA. The CDR3 runs 14 residues. The CDR3 sequence: CASSLVPHTGELFF. The CDR3 bases are TGTGCCAGCAGCTTAGTCCCCCACACCGGGGAGCTGTTTTTT.

The chain is built from TRBV5-1 and TRBJ1-2; tentative D call: TRBD1 (5 bases). Trimming stripped 7 bases from V and 2 bases from J, with 18 bases between. The CDR3 runs 15 residues. Per germline, CDR1 SGHRS and CDR2 YFSETQ. The CDR3 nucleotides read TGCGCCAGCGCGGAGGACTGGGGGAGCAACTATGGCTACACCTTC. This sequence encodes CASAEDWGSNYGYTF. The whole variable domain, filled in from reference TRBV5-1 and TRBJ1-2, reads KAGVTQTPRYLIKTRGQQVTLSCSPISGHRSVSWYQQTPGQGLQFLFEYFSETQRNKGNFPGRFSGRQFSNSRSEMNVSTLELGDSALYLCASAEDWGSNYGYTFGSGTRLTVV.

This clone was seen more than once but under ten times. V and J are TRBV5-1 and TRBJ2-3; 7 nucleotides match TRBD2. Losses at the gene ends were 3 bases for V and 0 bases for J; bases not matched to a gene: 13. CDR3 length: 18 amino acids. Germline V gene lookup returns CDR1 SGHRS and CDR2 YFSETQ. DNA of the CDR3: TGCGCCAGCAGCTCATTATCTAGCGGCCTTTCTAGCACAGATACGCAGTATTTT. Protein sequence: CASSSLSSGLSSTDTQYF.

This clone has a single count. The gene calls are TRBV6-6 and TRBJ2-2; D remains ambiguous. The V end was cut by 0 bases, the J end by 9 bases, with 8 bases between. The CDR3 spans 13 residues. Germline V lookup: CDR1 MNHNY, CDR2 SVGAGI (reference sequence). Written as DNA, the CDR3 is TGTGCCAGCAGTTACTCGAACCTGAGGGAGCTGTTTTTT. It is translated as CASSYSNLRELFF.

V is TRBV2 and J is TRBJ1-6, with a possible D match to TRBD1 (5 bases). Germline assignment: CDR1 SNHLY and CDR2 FYNNEI. V was trimmed by 4 bases and J by 8 bases, leaving 12 bases between them. CDR3 length equals 14 residues. The CDR3 coding sequence is TGTGCCAGCAGTGTGGACAAGGGTTATTCACCCCTCCACTTT. Residues: CASSVDKGYSPLHF.

The chain joins TRBV9 to TRBJ2-7, with 10 bases matching TRBD2. This CDR3 region has 14 residues. CDR1 SGDLS and CDR2 YYNGEE come from the germline V gene. The J segment lost 6 bases and the V segment lost 0 bases, leaving 3 bases of the junction unmatched. CDR3 sequence: CASSVVPSGGEQYF. The CDR3 nucleotides read TGTGCCAGCAGCGTAGTACCTAGCGGGGGCGAGCAGTACTTC.

About this clone: A far bigger clonotype differs at one base, so this is likely a read error. The V call is TRBV5-4, the J call TRBJ2-7; 8 nucleotides line up with TRBD1. Germline CDR1 reads SGHNT; CDR2 reads YYREEE (reference sequence). The CDR3 loop spans 13 amino acids. V gave up 4 bases and J gave up 2 bases; unmatched junction bases: 2. The CDR3: CASSGGQAYEQYF. In DNA form, the CDR3 reads TGTGCCAGCAGCGGGGGACAGGCCTACGAGCAGTACTTC.

V usage is TRBV28 and J usage is TRBJ1-1, with D hard to call. Germline CDR1 MDHEN, CDR2 SYDVKM. The CDR3 covers 12 residues. V lost 7 bases and J lost 3, with 9 bases in between. The DNA for the CDR3 is TGTGCCAGCAAACCTGGGTACACTGAAGCTTTCTTT. This gives the protein CASKPGYTEAFF.

This clone came up once. This sequence joins TRBV5-1 and TRBJ1-1, with D perhaps matching TRBD1 (5 bases). V lost 0 bases and J 1 base, leaving 10 bases between the germline ends. CDR1 is SGHRS and CDR2 is YFSETQ in the germline V gene. There are 15 residues in the CDR3. As DNA, the CDR3 is TGCGCCAGCAGCTTGGTGGGGGTCGGGAACACTGAAGCTTTCTTT. This encodes CASSLVGVGNTEAFF.

V and J are TRBV11-2 and TRBJ2-2; tentatively, D is TRBD2 (6 bases). V was trimmed by 5 bases and J by 6 bases, leaving 19 bases between them. The length of the CDR3 is 16 residues. Germline-derived CDR1 and CDR2 are SGHAT and FQNNGV. CDR3 DNA: TGTGCCAGCAGCCCGCTGTCGACTAGAAATCCCGGGGAGCTGTTTTTT. It is translated as CASSPLSTRNPGELFF.

In DNA form, the CDR3 reads TGTGCCAGCAGCGCGGCGGGCACCCAAGAGACCCAGTACTTC. Its translation is CASSAAGTQETQYF. This sequence joins TRBV9 and TRBJ2-5; tentative D call: TRBD2 (5 bases). This CDR3 has 14 amino acids. Germline CDR1 and CDR2: SGDLS and YYNGEE. Trimming removed 3 bases at V and 1 base at J, with 10 bases between.